A single sample is the source of the 32 T cell receptor beta chains below, sequenced in a study of blood T cells in healthy people across ages. A second roughly 6 to 12 cycle PCR used barcoded and J-beta primers. From the 5' RACE reads, TCRdb called clonotypes with MiXCR, one entry per CDR3 protein. The sample yields about 940,000 distinct CDR3 sequences, roughly 43% seen once. What was sequenced was blood. These receptors were collected from a man aged 30 to 39 in good health.

In this sample, this clonotype turned up many times. The V gene is TRBV20-1, the J gene TRBJ1-2; D is uncertain. From germline, CDR1 is DFQATT and CDR2 SNEGSKA (reference sequence). This CDR3 contains 13 residues. Between the trimmed V and J ends, which lost 6 bases and 5 bases, there was a span of 16 bases. The CDR3 sequence is CSATTSVLYGYTF. CDR3 DNA: TGCAGTGCCACGACCAGCGTTCTTTATGGCTACACCTTC.

The rearrangement links TRBV10-3 to TRBJ2-7; maybe TRBD1 (6 bases). Trimming removed 0 bases at V and 7 bases at J, with 25 bases between. This CDR3 spans 18 amino acids. Germline V CDR1 and CDR2: ENHRY, SYGVKD. CDR3 nucleotide sequence: TGTGCCATCAGTGAGTCGACCCCAGGGGCCTTCCGTAAAAGGGAGCAGTACTTC. Its protein is CAISESTPGAFRKREQYF.

The chain employs TRBV20-1 and TRBJ1-5; 7 bases fit TRBD1. V trimming: 6 bases; J trimming: 9 bases; junction bases outside the gene matches: 11. Germline V gene lookup returns CDR1 DFQATT and CDR2 SNEGSKA (reference sequence). CDR3 length: 13 amino acids. Here the CDR3 DNA reads TGCAGTGCGGGGGACAGCGGAGGTGGGCCCCAGCATTTT. Its protein is CSAGDSGGGPQHF.

The rearrangement uses TRBV5-1 and TRBJ1-2; D is perhaps TRBD1 (5 bases). The CDR3 is 14 amino acids. Germline V CDR1 and CDR2: SGHRS, YFSETQ. V was clipped by 4 bases and J by 2 bases, with 12 bases between them. As DNA, the CDR3 is TGCGCCAGCAGCGAAGGACACGGCAACTATGGCTACACCTTC. Translating it yields CASSEGHGNYGYTF.

The chain uses TRBV10-3 and TRBJ2-7; D is unclear. There are 14 residues in the CDR3. V was clipped by 10 bases and J by 0 bases, with 16 bases between them. Germline CDR1 and CDR2: ENHRY and SYGVKD. CDR3 amino acids: CASWSGDNSYEQYF. CDR3 in DNA: TGTGCCAGCTGGAGTGGAGACAACTCCTACGAGCAGTACTTC.

There are many counts of this clonotype. The CDR3 DNA reads as TGTGCCAGCAGCTTCCGAGCGGGGAACCAGTACAATGAGCAGTTCTTC. It specifies CASSFRAGNQYNEQFF. The genes are TRBV11-2 and TRBJ2-1, with 7 bases lining up with TRBD2. J was trimmed by 4 bases and V by 3 bases; bases with no gene match: 9. Germline assignment: CDR1 SGHAT and CDR2 FQNNGV. This CDR3 has 16 amino acids.

The chain employs TRBV11-3 and TRBJ2-1; 11 positions agree with TRBD1. Germline V gives CDR1 SGHNT, CDR2 YENEEA. V was clipped by 7 bases and J by 4 bases; unmatched bases: 9. The CDR3 sequence is 16 residues long. In DNA form, the CDR3 reads TGTGCCAGCACCGCGCCTTGGGACAGGGGGTACAATGAGCAGTTCTTC. As protein: CASTAPWDRGYNEQFF.

The chain links TRBV7-3 to TRBJ2-3; the D is unclear. Germline values: CDR1 SGHTA, CDR2 FQGTGA. The length of the CDR3 is 15 residues. The germline V and J ends were trimmed by 1 base and 1 base, with 9 bases remaining between them. The CDR3 spells CASSLNGWGTDTQYF. In DNA, the CDR3 is TGTGCCAGCAGCTTAAACGGGTGGGGCACAGATACGCAGTATTTT.

The rearrangement joins TRBV20-1 to TRBJ2-2, with 8 bases aligning to TRBD1. V was clipped by 6 bases and J by 1 base; unmatched bases: 4. The germline V gene encodes CDR1 DFQATT and CDR2 SNEGSKA (reference sequence). This CDR3 is 14 amino acids long. The DNA of the CDR3 is TGCAGTGCGTGGGACAGGCAGAACACCGGGGAGCTGTTTTTT. It codes for CSAWDRQNTGELFF.

V and J are TRBV20-1 and TRBJ2-1; 11 positions agree with TRBD2. The V gene end was trimmed by 6 bases and the J gene end by 6 bases; junction bases not matched to a gene: 13. Germline assignment: CDR1 DFQATT and CDR2 SNEGSKA (reference sequence). The CDR3 runs to 16 residues. The CDR3 loop is CSAGPLSGGGLNEQFF. In DNA, the CDR3 is TGCAGTGCCGGACCCCTTAGCGGGGGGGGCCTCAATGAGCAGTTCTTC.

The rearrangement links TRBV5-1 to TRBJ1-4; D uncertain. The CDR3 length is 15 residues. Trimming removed 4 bases from V and 2 bases from J, with 12 bases in between. CDR1 and CDR2 from the germline V gene are SGHRS and YFSETQ. DNA of the CDR3: TGCGCCAGCAGCCGCTTAAGGCCGACTAATGAAAAACTGTTTTTT. It codes for CASSRLRPTNEKLFF. Together with reference TRBV5-1 and TRBJ1-4, the CDR3 gives the full variable domain: KAGVTQTPRYLIKTRGQQVTLSCSPISGHRSVSWYQQTPGQGLQFLFEYFSETQRNKGNFPGRFSGRQFSNSRSEMNVSTLELGDSALYLCASSRLRPTNEKLFFGSGTQLSVL.

The chain links TRBV6-1 to TRBJ1-1, with TRBD1 as a possible D gene (5 bases). The CDR3 spans 14 residues. V gave up 0 bases and J gave up 3 bases, with 8 bases separating them. Looked up from germline, CDR1 is MNHNS and CDR2 is SASEGT. CDR3 coding DNA: TGTGCCAGCAGTGAAGCCAGGGACTACACTGAAGCTTTCTTT. Residues: CASSEARDYTEAFF.

The rearrangement links TRBV6-5 to TRBJ1-5; a possible D gene is TRBD1 (5 bases). Germline V gene data show CDR1 as MNHEY and CDR2 as SVGAGI. V lost 2 bases and J 1 base, leaving 9 bases between the germline ends. The CDR3 has 15 residues. The CDR3 DNA reads as TGTGCCAGCAGTTACGGCAGGGCCAGCAATCAGCCCCAGCATTTT. It encodes CASSYGRASNQPQHF.

This chain links TRBV18 with TRBJ1-1; D gene ambiguous. Trimming left V 1 base short and J 1 base short, with 7 bases between. The CDR3 is 14 amino acids. Per the germline V gene, CDR1 is KGHSH and CDR2 is LQKENI. Here the CDR3 DNA reads TGTGCCAGCTCACCACAGGGAGAGAACACTGAAGCTTTCTTT. Translation gives CASSPQGENTEAFF. Full variable domain (outside the CDR3, taken from reference TRBV18 and TRBJ1-1): NAGVMQNPRHLVRRRGQEARLRCSPMKGHSHVYWYRQLPEEGLKFMVYLQKENIIDESGMPKERFSAEFPKEGPSILRIQQVVRGDSAAYFCASSPQGENTEAFFGQGTRLTVV.

This clonotype was observed a single time. The rearrangement uses TRBV30 and TRBJ2-3; 9 nucleotides match TRBD2. J was trimmed by 7 bases and V by 5 bases; bases with no gene match: 4. The CDR3 has 12 amino acids. The germline CDR1 and CDR2 sequences are GTSNPN and SVGIG (reference sequence). The CDR3 sequence is CAWGTSSNTQYF. In DNA form, the CDR3 reads TGTGCCTGGGGGACTAGCTCGAATACGCAGTATTTT.

The V gene is TRBV5-1, the J gene TRBJ1-1, with TRBD1 identical over 10 bases. The V segment lost 4 bases and the J segment 3 bases; nucleotides outside the gene matches: 9. Germline CDR1 and CDR2: SGHRS and YFSETQ. This CDR3 contains 16 residues. DNA of the CDR3: TGCGCCAGCAGCCTCCGGGACAGGGGAATTGACACTGAAGCTTTCTTT. It specifies CASSLRDRGIDTEAFF.

In this sample, this clonotype turned up a few times. V gene TRBV12-3 or TRBV12-4 combines with J gene TRBJ1-6, with TRBD1 matching over 10 bases. The CDR3 is made up of 17 amino acids. J gave up 2 bases and V 5 bases, and 6 bases lay outside the gene matches. The CDR3, as DNA: TGTGCCAGCAGTCCAGGGACAGGGGCAACCTATAATTCACCCCTCCACTTT. Protein: CASSPGTGATYNSPLHF.

This chain connects TRBV7-9 to TRBJ2-2; a possible D gene is TRBD2 (6 bases). Germline CDR1 SEHNR, CDR2 FQNEAQ (reference sequence). Trimming stripped 1 base from V and 1 base from J, with 10 bases between. The CDR3 is 16 residues long. CDR3 nucleotides: TGTGCCAGCAGCTTAGTCGCGGGGCTGAACACCGGGGAGCTGTTTTTT. It translates to CASSLVAGLNTGELFF.

This clonotype was detected only once. J is TRBJ2-5 and V is TRBV6-1, with a possible D match to TRBD1 (7 bases). The CDR3 is 15 amino acids. Deletions cut 7 bases from V and 0 bases from J, with 15 bases between. CDR1 and CDR2 from the germline V gene are MNHNS and SASEGT. Written as DNA, the CDR3 is TGTGCCAGCACCCAGGGGGGCGGGTACCAAGAGACCCAGTACTTC. Protein: CASTQGGGYQETQYF.

This clonotype was seen only a few times. The chain employs TRBV20-1 and TRBJ2-7; a possible D gene is TRBD2 (5 bases). There are 12 residues in the CDR3. With 5 bases removed from V and 2 bases from J, the gap between germline ends came to 10 bases. CDR1 is DFQATT and CDR2 is SNEGSKA in the germline V gene (reference sequence). CDR3 sequence reads: CSAVSGTYEQYF. CDR3 nucleotides: TGCAGTGCTGTCTCCGGGACCTACGAGCAGTACTTC.

V is TRBV20-1 and J is TRBJ2-4; perhaps TRBD2 as D (5 bases). With the DNA end fitting TRBJ2-7 better, the J assignment may be wrong. Germline V gives CDR1 DFQATT, CDR2 SNEGSKA (reference sequence). The CDR3 length is 13 residues. Here the CDR3 DNA reads TGCAGTGCCGCCGGACCTGCGGGCTACGAGCAGTACTTC. This codes for CSAAGPAGYEQYF.

The chain uses TRBV20-1 and TRBJ2-7; 7 bases agree with TRBD2. V was pared by 7 bases and J by 6 bases, with 6 bases of the junction left unmatched. The CDR3 runs 11 residues. CDR1 DFQATT and CDR2 SNEGSKA come from the germline V gene (reference sequence). The CDR3 sequence is CSEKREGEQYF. The CDR3 DNA reads as TGCAGTGAGAAGCGGGAAGGCGAGCAGTACTTC.

This sequence joins TRBV6-6 and TRBJ1-2; D is perhaps TRBD1 (6 bases). CDR1 MNHNY and CDR2 SVGAGI come from the germline V gene (reference sequence). The CDR3 sequence is 13 residues long. The V end was cut by 5 bases, the J end by 5 bases, with 12 bases between. CDR3 in DNA: TGTGCCAGCAGTGACGGACAGCTGTATGGCTACACCTTC. Its translation is CASSDGQLYGYTF.

The chain has TRBV6-1 and TRBJ1-4, with D perhaps TRBD1 (5 bases). The CDR3 runs 17 residues. V lost 6 bases to trimming and J lost 0 bases, with 17 bases between them. CDR1 and CDR2 (germline): MNHNS, SASEGT. The CDR3 here is CASRSWPPGPTNEKLFF. The CDR3 region has the DNA TGTGCCAGCAGATCATGGCCCCCGGGGCCAACTAATGAAAAACTGTTTTTT.

The rearrangement links TRBV10-3 to TRBJ2-7, with TRBD1 identical over 9 bases. This CDR3 spans 14 amino acids. V lost 8 bases and J lost 2; bases outside the gene matches: 7. The V gene's germline CDR1 is ENHRY and CDR2 SYGVKD. The CDR3, as DNA: TGTGCCATCTCCGGGACAGGGCTGGCCTACGAGCAGTACTTC. Translated: CAISGTGLAYEQYF.

This clonotype came up a few times. The V call is TRBV7-2, the J call TRBJ2-3; no clear D. Germline assignment: CDR1 SGHTA and CDR2 FQGNSA. The CDR3 contains 14 residues. Trimming removed 3 bases from V and 4 bases from J, with 11 bases in between. CDR3: CASSFTAPPDTQYF. Written as DNA, the CDR3 is TGTGCCAGCAGCTTCACCGCCCCACCAGATACGCAGTATTTT.

V usage is TRBV2 and J usage is TRBJ1-1, with unresolved D. Germline V gives CDR1 SNHLY, CDR2 FYNNEI. The V end was cut by 8 bases, the J end by 1 base, with 14 bases between. The CDR3 is 14 residues long. In DNA form, the CDR3 reads TGTGCCAGCTGGGCCGCTCTTGGGAACACTGAAGCTTTCTTT. It specifies CASWAALGNTEAFF.

J is TRBJ1-2 and V is TRBV28; possible D gene TRBD1, 5 bases. V dropped 5 bases and J dropped 1 base, with 11 bases sitting between them. The germline V gene has CDR1 MDHEN and CDR2 SYDVKM. This CDR3 has 14 amino acids. The CDR3 coding sequence is TGTGCCAGCAGTCGGCCGACAGATAACTATGGCTACACCTTC. It encodes CASSRPTDNYGYTF.

Regarding this clonotype: The junction shows a germline mismatch at one end, possibly a read error. V gene TRBV12-3 or TRBV12-4 combines with J gene TRBJ2-1; D possibly matches TRBD1 or TRBD2 (6 bases each). This CDR3 contains 14 residues. The CDR3 spells CARSSSGANNEQFF. CDR3 DNA sequence: TGTGCCAGGAGTTCTTCGGGGGCCAACAATGAGCAGTTCTTC.

The rearrangement links TRBV5-1 to TRBJ1-6; D uncertain. The ends were cut back, 0 bases at V and 11 bases at J, with 15 bases in the middle. There are 15 residues in the CDR3. Germline CDR1 reads SGHRS; CDR2 reads YFSETQ. The CDR3 sequence is CASSLEGSFAAPLHF. Written as DNA, the CDR3 is TGCGCCAGCAGCTTGGAGGGCTCCTTTGCCGCACCCCTCCACTTT.

The J gene is TRBJ1-6, the V gene TRBV12-3 or TRBV12-4; D is uncertain. V was pared by 5 bases and J by 7 bases, with 9 bases between. The CDR3 has 13 amino acids. The CDR3 reads CASSLQVNSPLHF. CDR3 coding DNA: TGTGCCAGCAGTCTTCAGGTCAATTCACCCCTCCACTTT.

There are a few counts of this clonotype. The V and J genes are TRBV11-1 and TRBJ2-3, with TRBD2 matching over 11 bases. CDR3 size: 18 residues. J lost 3 bases, V lost 5 bases, and 13 bases had no gene match. The germline gives CDR1 SGHAT, CDR2 FQDESV (reference sequence). CDR3 nucleotides: TGTGCCAGCAGCCCGCTGACTAGCGGGGATGTACGGACAGATACGCAGTATTTT. Its protein is CASSPLTSGDVRTDTQYF. The full variable domain, rest sourced from reference TRBV11-1 and TRBJ2-3, is EAEVAQSPRYKITEKSQAVAFWCDPISGHATLYWYRQILGQGPELLVQFQDESVVDDSQLPKDRFSAERLKGVDSTLKIQPAELGDSAMYLCASSPLTSGDVRTDTQYFGPGTRLTVL.